Listed below are T cell receptor beta chains from one sample, sequenced in a study of T cell responses to AZD1222 COVID-19 vaccine. TCRdb keeps only in-frame clones here, not all; method: immunoSEQ multiplex PCR. The data contain 73,000 or so clones, approximately 88% of them singletons. The source material was peripheral blood, sampled on day 0 of AZD1222 vaccination. Receptors originate from an adult in good health. Each CDR3 is given with its conserved first and last residue. A D gene is named only where the DNA matches it firmly. Clone size appears in some rows only: once, few, many, or a class for an expanded clone.

DNA: TGTGCCAGTAGTATAGGGCTGCACACTGAAGCTTTCTTT; CDR3: CASSIGLHTEAFF; V: TRBV19; D: -; J: TRBJ1-1; size: -
DNA: TGTGCCAGCAGCCAAGGAGCCTACGAGCAGTACTTC; CDR3: CASSQGAYEQYF; V: TRBV3-1/TRBV3-2; D: -; J: TRBJ2-7; size: few
DNA: TGCGCCAACCGGGGACAGGAAAACACCGGGGAGCTGTTTTTT; CDR3: CANRGQENTGELFF; V: TRBV10-1; D: TRBD1; J: TRBJ2-2; size: -
DNA: TGTGCCAGTAGTATAGGGGGAGCCACTAATGAAAAACTGTTTTTT; CDR3: CASSIGGATNEKLFF; V: TRBV19; D: -; J: TRBJ1-4; size: -
DNA: TGTGCCAGCAGCTTGGTAGGGTACGACTATGGCTACACCTTC; CDR3: CASSLVGYDYGYTF; V: TRBV5-8; D: -; J: TRBJ1-2; size: -
DNA: TGTGCCACCAGCCCCTTACTTCGGACAGGGGGCGAGGAGACCCAGTACTTC; CDR3: CATSPLLRTGGEETQYF; V: TRBV15; D: TRBD1; J: TRBJ2-5; size: -
DNA: TGTGCCAGTAGTATGGTGGGGAGCAACAATCAGCCCCAGCATTTT; CDR3: CASSMVGSNNQPQHF; V: TRBV19; D: -; J: TRBJ1-5; size: -
DNA: TGTGCCAGCAGCGTAGATATGGGGTCCTACGAGCAGTACTTC; CDR3: CASSVDMGSYEQYF; V: TRBV9; D: -; J: TRBJ2-7; size: -
DNA: TGTGCCAGCAGCCTAAACCCGGGACTAGCGGGGCGCACAGATACGCAGTATTTT; CDR3: CASSLNPGLAGRTDTQYF; V: TRBV13; D: TRBD2; J: TRBJ2-3; size: -
DNA: TGTGCCAGCAGTTCCCAAGCGGGGGCTAGCTCCTACAATGAGCAGTTCTTC; CDR3: CASSSQAGASSYNEQFF; V: TRBV28; D: TRBD2; J: TRBJ2-1; size: -
DNA: TGTGCCAGCAGCAAAAGGCGACCGACTAGCGGGTACAATGAGCAGTTCTTC; CDR3: CASSKRRPTSGYNEQFF; V: TRBV21-1; D: -; J: TRBJ2-1; size: -
DNA: TGTGCCAGCAGCCCACGGACCACCTCTCATAGAGATACGCAGTATTTT; CDR3: CASSPRTTSHRDTQYF; V: TRBV5-4; D: -; J: TRBJ2-3; size: -
DNA: TGTGCCAGCAGATACTCAGGGGGACAAAACTACGAGCAGTACTTC; CDR3: CASRYSGGQNYEQYF; V: TRBV27; D: TRBD1; J: TRBJ2-7; size: many
DNA: TGTGCCAGCAGTTCGCAGCGGGAGGAGCAGTACTTC; CDR3: CASSSQREEQYF; V: TRBV27; D: TRBD2; J: TRBJ2-7; size: -
DNA: TGTGCCATCTCGACAGGGAGGGACACTGAAGCTTTCTTT; CDR3: CAISTGRDTEAFF; V: TRBV28; D: TRBD1; J: TRBJ1-1; size: -
DNA: TGTGCCAGCAGTTTATCCCTCATGGGAGGGGCGAAGGGCTACACCTTC; CDR3: CASSLSLMGGAKGYTF; V: TRBV27; D: -; J: TRBJ1-2; size: -
DNA: TGCGCCAGCAGCTCGGGACAGTACTCTGGAAACACCATATATTTT; CDR3: CASSSGQYSGNTIYF; V: TRBV5-1; D: TRBD1; J: TRBJ1-3; size: -
DNA: TGTGCCAGCAGTTTCGGGAGTGATAACATTCAGTACTTC; CDR3: CASSFGSDNIQYF; V: TRBV6-5; D: -; J: TRBJ2-4; size: -
DNA: TGTGCCAGCAGCCCGAAAGGGACAGGGGATGGCTACACCTTC; CDR3: CASSPKGTGDGYTF; V: TRBV7-9; D: TRBD1; J: TRBJ1-2; size: few
DNA: TGCGCCAGCAGCACGGGACAGGCGAACGAGCAGTACTTC; CDR3: CASSTGQANEQYF; V: TRBV5-1; D: TRBD1; J: TRBJ2-7; size: -
DNA: TGTGCCAGTAATACCGGGACACCTCCCTACGAGCAGTACTTC; CDR3: CASNTGTPPYEQYF; V: TRBV19; D: -; J: TRBJ2-7; size: -
DNA: TGTGCCAGCAGTGAAGCTGGTCTCCGGGACTACGAGCAGTACTTC; CDR3: CASSEAGLRDYEQYF; V: TRBV25-1; D: -; J: TRBJ2-7; size: once
DNA: TGTGCCAGCAGTCCCCTAGCGGGGGTCCCTCATGGTGAGCAGTTCTTC; CDR3: CASSPLAGVPHGEQFF; V: TRBV2; D: TRBD2; J: TRBJ2-1; size: -
DNA: TGTGCCAGCCTCAGCACCTACGAGCAGTACTTC; CDR3: CASLSTYEQYF; V: TRBV6-5; D: -; J: TRBJ2-7; size: -
DNA: TGTGCCAGCAGGGGGACTAGCGGGACCGGGGAGCTGTTTTTT; CDR3: CASRGTSGTGELFF; V: TRBV2; D: TRBD2; J: TRBJ2-2; size: -
DNA: TGCGCCAGCAGTCATCCGATGAAGGACAGGGATGGAAACACCATATATTTT; CDR3: CASSHPMKDRDGNTIYF; V: TRBV23-1; D: TRBD1; J: TRBJ1-3; size: -
DNA: TGCAGTGCTAGTACCCTGGGACAGGATGTGGAGACCCAGTACTTC; CDR3: CSASTLGQDVETQYF; V: TRBV20-1; D: TRBD1; J: TRBJ2-5; size: -
DNA: TGTGCCAGCAGAGATCCTAGCGGGAGTAGCGGCGGCACAGATACGCAGTATTTT; CDR3: CASRDPSGSSGGTDTQYF; V: TRBV7-2; D: TRBD2; J: TRBJ2-3; size: -
DNA: TGTGCCAGCAGCTGGAATCATCAAGGTGGCGAGCAGTACTTC; CDR3: CASSWNHQGGEQYF; V: TRBV5-6; D: -; J: TRBJ2-7; size: -
DNA: TGTGCCAGCAGTGAGCTAGAAGGGACCTACAATGAGCAGTTCTTC; CDR3: CASSELEGTYNEQFF; V: TRBV2; D: -; J: TRBJ2-1; size: -
DNA: TGTGCCACCAGGGGCGGGACAGGGGACACCGGGGAGCTGTTTTTT; CDR3: CATRGGTGDTGELFF; V: TRBV24-1; D: TRBD1; J: TRBJ2-2; size: -
DNA: TGTGCCAGCAGGCCAATGGGGAATTACAATGAGCAGTTCTTC; CDR3: CASRPMGNYNEQFF; V: TRBV25-1; D: -; J: TRBJ2-1; size: -
DNA: TGTGCCAGCAGCCCACAGGGGGATCATCAGCCCCAGCATTTT; CDR3: CASSPQGDHQPQHF; V: TRBV5-4; D: TRBD1; J: TRBJ1-5; size: -